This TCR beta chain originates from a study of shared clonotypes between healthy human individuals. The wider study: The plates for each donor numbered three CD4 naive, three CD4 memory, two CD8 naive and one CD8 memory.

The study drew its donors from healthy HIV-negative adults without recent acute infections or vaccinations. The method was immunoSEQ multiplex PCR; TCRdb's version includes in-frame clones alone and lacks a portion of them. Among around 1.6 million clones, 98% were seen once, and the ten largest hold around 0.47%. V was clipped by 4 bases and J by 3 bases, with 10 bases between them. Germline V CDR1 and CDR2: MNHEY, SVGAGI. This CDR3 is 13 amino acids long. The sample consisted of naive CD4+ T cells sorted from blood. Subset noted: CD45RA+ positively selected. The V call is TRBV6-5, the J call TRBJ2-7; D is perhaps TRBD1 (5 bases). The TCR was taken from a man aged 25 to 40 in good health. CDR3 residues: CASSSRQLYEQYF. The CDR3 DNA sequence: TGTGCCAGCAGTTCACGACAGCTCTACGAGCAGTACTTC.